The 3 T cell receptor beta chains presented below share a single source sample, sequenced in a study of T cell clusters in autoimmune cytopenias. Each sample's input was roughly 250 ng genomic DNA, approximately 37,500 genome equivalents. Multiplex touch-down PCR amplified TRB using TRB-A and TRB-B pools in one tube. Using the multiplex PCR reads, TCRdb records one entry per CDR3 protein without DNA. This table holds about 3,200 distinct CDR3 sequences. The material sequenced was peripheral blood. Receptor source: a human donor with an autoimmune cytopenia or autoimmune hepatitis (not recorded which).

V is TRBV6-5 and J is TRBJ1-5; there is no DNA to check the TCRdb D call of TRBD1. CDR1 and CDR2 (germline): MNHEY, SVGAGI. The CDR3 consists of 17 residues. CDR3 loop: CASSSTGKRYSNQPQHF.

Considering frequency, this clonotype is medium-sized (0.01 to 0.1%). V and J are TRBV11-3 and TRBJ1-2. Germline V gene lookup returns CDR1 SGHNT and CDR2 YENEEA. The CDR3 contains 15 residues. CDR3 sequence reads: CASSWGGAPDYGYTF.

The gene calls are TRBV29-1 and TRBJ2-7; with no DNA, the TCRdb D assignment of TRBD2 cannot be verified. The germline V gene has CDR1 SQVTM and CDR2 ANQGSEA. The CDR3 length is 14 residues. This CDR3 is CSVGRDNSPREQYF.